This T cell receptor (beta chain) stems from a study of Ad26.COV2.S vaccination and SARS-CoV-2 variants (dated by TCRdb to the early 2020s). Regarding the study in general: Donors in the vaccine arm were drawn from COV1001, a multicentre, randomized, double-blind, placebo-controlled phase I-IIa trial testing Ad26.COV2.S in healthy adults. Dosing of Ad26.COV2.S was intramuscular, at either 5x10^10 or 1x10^11 viral particles, delivered as one shot or as two shots spaced 56 days apart. The specificity and breadth of SARS-CoV-2-reactive T cell receptors after Ad26.COV2.S vaccination were assessed by TCRbeta repertoire sequencing. A total of 32 samples were included in the TCR-sequenced set, comprising roughly 19 Ad26.COV2.S vaccine recipients, 5 placebo recipients and 8 SARS-CoV-2 convalescent individuals. Trial participants were randomized into five groups of five, in which low-dose or high-dose Ad26.COV2.S was given once or twice, or placebo was given on both occasions. Investigators remained blinded to trial group allocation during experiments and outcome assessment. What the research found in general, with its limitations: The authors noted that the TCR breadth and depth analyses may have underestimated total T cell responses. Vaccine and placebo recipients had comparable non-spike TCR breadth, which fits with the vaccine containing only spike. Compared with placebo recipients, Ad26.COV2.S recipients showed higher spike-specific TCR breadth (P = 0.0014). Substantial breadth of spike-specific CD8+ and CD4+ T cell responses was reported after vaccination. The study lacked the statistical power to compare responses across vaccine doses or regimens.

The germline V gene specifies MGHRA as CDR1 and YSYEKL as CDR2. From the cysteine through the phenylalanine, the CDR3 covers 14 amino acids. Just the 42-base CDR3 DNA is kept, in frame starting at base 1. V is reduced by 3 bases and J by 6 bases, leaving a spacing of 14 bases between them. What this sample's treatment or condition label stands for: around 19 received Ad26.COV2.S at low or high dose, single or two shots; about 5 received placebo; per-sample allocation not given. For vaccine and placebo recipients, the sequenced repertoires came from samples collected on day 63 after the first injection. In Cohort 1b, roughly 26 adults aged 18-55 years were enrolled at a single site in Boston, USA, between 29 July and 7 August 2020. As a vaccine, Ad26.COV2.S was a replication-incompetent adenovirus type 26 vector that expressed a prefusion-stabilized SARS-CoV-2 spike protein derived from the original Wuhan strain.

Remarks on this clone: What this receptor recognizes is not known. Base qualities are missing; no much larger clone stands one base away.

The immunoSEQ Assay was the method used to sequence TCRbeta CDR3 regions. After extraction, genomic DNA underwent amplification by bias-controlled multiplex PCR, followed by high-throughput sequencing. Turning to the authors' computational methods: To quantify the absolute abundance of every unique TCRbeta CDR3 region, sequences were collapsed and filtered. T cell fraction was estimated by normalizing TCRbeta template counts to usable DNA, which was measured by amplifying reference genes present in all nucleated cells. Repertoire TCRs were annotated as SARS-CoV-2-specific when V gene, CDR3 amino acid sequence and J gene were exactly matched to a known reactive TCR set. The reference SARS-CoV-2 TCR set was derived from MIRA and filtered for enrichment in COVID-19-positive ImmuneCODE repertoires, a step that removed public or cross-reactive TCRs. Using the MIRA antigens, annotated TCRs were further analysed by specific ORF or by position within an ORF. Breadth was defined as annotated unique rearrangements over total unique productive rearrangements; depth was the summed frequency of those rearrangements. Group comparisons of TCR breadth used two-sided Wilcoxon rank-sum tests. What TCRdb holds here is the immuneACCESS table cut down to in-frame rearrangements. Part of the clones is not present; checked against another copy, under half of the missing clones reflect an unresolved V gene, and the others are unexplained. That table supplies the V and J calls and clone size; D and trimming were determined from the DNA. A total of 350,000 to 500,000 clones appear in this sample, roughly 90% of them only once. The ten largest clones capture 3.6% of the sample.

The clonotype originates from a person aged 18-65 years who received the Ad26.COV2.S COVID-19 vaccine or a placebo. The chain employs TRBV4-1 and TRBJ1-1; no D gene is confidently identified. This specimen consisted of peripheral blood, obtained in a trial of Ad26.COV2.S vaccine versus placebo. The DNA sequence is as follows: TGCGCCAGCAGCCAGGATAACACTTTCGCTGAAGCTTTCTTT. Its translation is CASSQDNTFAEAFF.